Presented here are 2 T cell receptor beta chains from one specimen sequenced in a study of blood T cell repertoires in COVID-19. Repertoires were generated with immunoSEQ multiplex PCR, while TCRdb's copy carries only in-frame clones and drops some. The repertoire has 11,000 or so clones, approximately 70% of them found once; the top ten carry 6% to 7.5%. Material for sequencing was peripheral blood. The receptor set was obtained from a man aged 55 to 70 with COVID-19, enrolled during active disease.

V usage is TRBV18 and J usage is TRBJ2-1; 10 nucleotides align to TRBD2. The CDR3 length is 20 residues. Germline trimming cut 6 bases from V and 6 bases from J; bases unmatched to any gene: 23. From germline, CDR1 is KGHSH and CDR2 LQKENI. CDR3 sequence (DNA): TGTGCCAGCTCTCCTAGAGACCCACCGGGACTAGCGTCCCACGGCAATGAGCAGTTCTTC. Residues: CASSPRDPPGLASHGNEQFF.

The J gene is TRBJ1-5, the V gene TRBV4-2; 8 bases match TRBD1. The CDR3 consists of 15 residues. Germline CDR1 and CDR2: LGHNA and YNFKEQ. Trimming took 1 base from V and 7 from J; bases not matched to a gene: 6. CDR3 in DNA: TGTGCCAGCAGCCAAGTCGGACAGGGCTTGCAGCCCCAGCATTTT. Its protein is CASSQVGQGLQPQHF.